The subject of this entry is one T cell receptor (beta chain). The sample comes from a study of blood T cell repertoires in COVID-19. The assay was immunoSEQ multiplex PCR, and TCRdb's table has in-frame clones only and misses some. The repertoire holds roughly 140,000 clones, with roughly nine tenths as singletons. This CDR3 is built from 15 residues. Trimming cost V 2 bases and J 3 bases, with 14 bases left between them. Germline CDR1 and CDR2: SGHVT and SQSDAQ. This TCR derives from an older woman with active or convalescent COVID-19. Sequences were obtained from peripheral blood. The chain employs TRBV7-4 and TRBJ2-7, with D possibly being TRBD1 (6 bases). CDR3 sequence reads: CASSLSVNRVYEQYF. The CDR3 nucleotides are TGTGCCAGCAGCTTATCCGTGAACAGGGTCTACGAGCAGTACTTC. The full variable domain, completed using reference TRBV7-4 and TRBJ2-7, is GAGVSQSPRYKVAKRGRDVALRCDSISGHVTLYWYRQTLGQGSEVLTYSQSDAQRDKSGRPSGRFSAERPERSVSTLKIQRTEQGDSAVYLCASSLSVNRVYEQYFGPGTRLTVT.